The next 9 T cell receptor beta chains were all read from a single sample in a study of shared clonotypes between healthy human individuals. TCRdb keeps only in-frame clones here, not all; method: immunoSEQ multiplex PCR. The sample lists some 2 million clones, approximately 94% occurring once. CD8 cells regarded as naive lacked CD45RO, were positively chosen for CCR7, and omitted terminally differentiated effector memory CD45RA+ cells. The sample taken for sequencing was naive CD8+ T cells sorted from blood. The receptors originated from a man aged 18-30 years in good health.

The chain uses TRBV15 and TRBJ2-1; D gene uncertain. From germline, CDR1 is LNHNV and CDR2 YYDKDF (reference sequence). Trimming shortened V by 6 bases and J by 0 bases, and 6 bases separated the two germline ends. This CDR3 is built from 13 residues. The CDR3 nucleotides read TGTGCCACCAGAAGAAGCTCCTACAATGAGCAGTTCTTC. Translation: CATRRSSYNEQFF.

V usage is TRBV5-4 and J usage is TRBJ1-1; 9 nucleotides line up with TRBD1. The CDR3 covers 16 residues. The J segment lost 3 bases and the V segment lost 0 bases, leaving 6 bases of the junction unmatched. CDR1 is SGHNT and CDR2 is YYREEE in the germline V gene (reference sequence). CDR3 residues: CASSLATGGVDTEAFF. The CDR3 DNA follows: TGTGCCAGCAGCTTGGCCACAGGGGGCGTGGACACTGAAGCTTTCTTT.

The chain employs TRBV6-1 and TRBJ2-1; unclear D gene. The CDR3 consists of 14 residues. The V gene lost 1 base and the J gene lost 6 bases, with 10 bases spanning the gap. Germline V gene sequence: CDR1 MNHNS, CDR2 SASEGT. CDR3: CASSEGLLSNEQFF. CDR3 bases: TGTGCCAGCAGTGAAGGGCTTTTGTCCAATGAGCAGTTCTTC.

The V call is TRBV6-6, the J call TRBJ2-7; unclear D gene. V was cut by 4 bases and J by 3 bases, with 4 bases left in between. Per the germline V gene, CDR1 is MNHNY and CDR2 is SVGAGI (reference sequence). CDR3 size: 11 residues. The CDR3 DNA reads TGTGCCAGCAGTTCCGACTACGAGCAGTACTTC. Amino acid sequence: CASSSDYEQYF.

The chain recombines TRBV7-2 with TRBJ2-3; weak D call: TRBD1 (5 bases). The germline V gene has CDR1 SGHTA and CDR2 FQGNSA. Trimming removed 3 bases at V and 1 base at J, with 11 bases between. The CDR3 is 15 residues long. As DNA, the CDR3 is TGTGCCAGCAGCTTCATCGTAGGGGGCACAGATACGCAGTATTTT. This translates into CASSFIVGGTDTQYF.

The rearrangement joins TRBV13 to TRBJ2-7, with TRBD2 identical over 9 bases. V was clipped by 5 bases and J by 2 bases; unmatched bases: 4. The CDR3 length is 14 residues. Per the germline V gene, CDR1 is PRHDT and CDR2 is FYEKMQ (reference sequence). The CDR3 loop is CASSTGLATYEQYF. CDR3 DNA sequence: TGTGCCAGCAGCACGGGACTAGCTACCTACGAGCAGTACTTC.

The chain employs TRBV5-4 and TRBJ2-7; D possibly corresponds to TRBD2 (5 bases). V was cut by 2 bases and J by 5 bases, with 11 bases left in between. Germline CDR1 and CDR2: SGHNT and YYREEE (reference sequence). This CDR3 has 13 residues. CDR3 region: CASSFEAEDEQYF. The CDR3 DNA follows: TGTGCCAGCAGCTTCGAGGCGGAGGACGAGCAGTACTTC.

V is TRBV11-1 and J is TRBJ2-7; TRBD1 or TRBD2 may be the D gene (5 bases each). Germline CDR1 is SGHAT and CDR2 is FQDESV (reference sequence). The CDR3 length is 17 residues. Trimming removed 1 base from V and 5 bases from J, with 21 bases in between. CDR3 protein: CASSLGWDGVAWDEQYF. In DNA, the CDR3 is TGTGCCAGCAGCTTAGGGTGGGACGGGGTGGCGTGGGACGAGCAGTACTTC.

Worth noting for this clone: The junction differs from germline at one of its ends, possibly a read error. The gene calls are TRBV5-4 and TRBJ2-7; D is unresolved. Germline values: CDR1 SGHNT, CDR2 YYREEE (reference sequence). This CDR3 comprises 11 residues. CDR3 nucleotide sequence: TGTGCCAGCAGCCGAGGCGACGCAAGAAGCTTC. Encoded protein: CASSRGDARSF.